Presented here are 2 T cell receptor beta chains from one specimen sequenced in a study of vaccination effects on CD4 cells after COVID-19. Isolation of CD4+ T cells took place after about nine days of culture. Data came from immunoSEQ multiplex PCR; TCRdb stores just in-frame clones and leaves some out. Of some 63,000 clones listed, under 80% are singletons. Their antigen targets remain unknown. The sample here was CD4+ T cells from PBMCs cultured without peptide, taken before COVID-19 vaccination. These receptors were obtained from a human donor who had a prior SARS-CoV-2 infection.

This clone was detected only a few times. This rearrangement joins TRBV4-1 to TRBJ1-6, with 8 bases identical to TRBD1. The CDR3 is made up of 16 amino acids. The V segment lost 4 bases and the J segment 6 bases; nucleotides outside the gene matches: 8. Germline-derived CDR1 and CDR2 are MGHRA and YSYEKL. Here the CDR3 DNA reads TGCGCCAGCAGCCGTCCCCAGGGGGCTGTTAATTCACCCCTCCACTTT. This encodes CASSRPQGAVNSPLHF.

V is TRBV30 and J is TRBJ1-5; possible D gene TRBD1, 6 bases. In germline, CDR1 is GTSNPN, CDR2 SVGIG (reference sequence). This CDR3 region has 13 residues. V was pared by 7 bases and J by 5 bases, with 15 bases between. The CDR3 sequence is CASDTGFDQPQHF. CDR3 coding DNA: TGTGCCTCAGATACAGGGTTCGATCAGCCCCAGCATTTT.